This is a list of T cell receptor beta chains from one sample in a study of cytomegalovirus exposure and HLA in healthy donors. Generated by immunoSEQ multiplex PCR, the TCRdb table keeps only in-frame clones and is missing some. The repertoire has 150,000 to 200,000 clones, roughly 78% of them found once; the top ten carry less than 15%. Sequencing was carried out using PBMCs. Receptors originate from a woman aged 45-65 years in good health and CMV-seropositive. The CDR3 runs from the conserved cysteine through the conserved F or W. D genes are given only for firm matches. Not all rows give a size; the values are once, few, many and, for expanded clones, a class.

v_call	d_call	clone_size	j_call	cdr3_nt	cdr3_aa
TRBV5-1	.	.	TRBJ1-1	TGCGCCAGCAGCCATTCCGGGACACTTAACACTGAAGCTTTCTTT	CASSHSGTLNTEAFF
TRBV2	TRBD2	few	TRBJ2-1	TGTGCCAGCAGTGTTGGAGGGGCCGGGACTAGCGGGGGAAGCGAGCAGTTCTTC	CASSVGGAGTSGGSEQFF
TRBV29-1	TRBD1	few	TRBJ2-4	TGCAGCGCAGGGGGTGAAAACATTCAGTACTTC	CSAGGENIQYF
TRBV7-8	TRBD1	.	TRBJ1-4	TGTGCCAGCAGCTTAGCGTGGGCAGGGGGGCCGACTAATGAAAAACTGTTTTTT	CASSLAWAGGPTNEKLFF
TRBV7-2	.	once	TRBJ1-5	TGTGCCAGCAGCTTAACGGGTTTGGCTTCTCAGCCCCAGCATTTT	CASSLTGLASQPQHF
TRBV5-1	.	.	TRBJ1-1	TGCGCCAGCAGCTTGGACAGGGTGGGTGAAGCTTTCTTT	CASSLDRVGEAFF
TRBV2	TRBD2	medium-sized	TRBJ2-5	TGTGCCAGCAGTGAAGCGCTTAGCGGGGGAGATCAAGAGACCCAGTACTTC	CASSEALSGGDQETQYF
TRBV10-3	.	few	TRBJ2-7	TGTGCCATCAGTGACCTTGGTCCCGCGGGGTTGGGCGAGCAGTACTTC	CAISDLGPAGLGEQYF
TRBV18	.	.	TRBJ1-1	TGTGCCAGCTCACTAAAACAGAACACTGAAGCTTTCTTT	CASSLKQNTEAFF
TRBV7-2	TRBD2	few	TRBJ2-4	TGTGCCAGCAGCATTAGCGGGGTCCTAGCCAAAAACATTCAGTACTTC	CASSISGVLAKNIQYF
TRBV7-3	TRBD1	.	TRBJ1-3	TGTGCCAGCAGCTTGACAGGGATCGGAAACACCATATATTTT	CASSLTGIGNTIYF
TRBV6-1	TRBD2	.	TRBJ2-7	TGTGCCAGCACCCCGGGACTAGCAGGGTCCTACGAGCAGTACTTC	CASTPGLAGSYEQYF
TRBV10-3	TRBD1	.	TRBJ1-2	TGTGCCATCAGTGAGTCGTCAACCAGGGGGGACTATGGCTACACCTTC	CAISESSTRGDYGYTF
TRBV7-6	TRBD2	.	TRBJ2-1	TGTGCCAGCAGCCCGCTACTAGCGGGGGTTCTCAGCTCCTACAATGAGCAGTTCTTC	CASSPLLAGVLSSYNEQFF